The rows below give T cell receptor beta chains drawn from one sample of a study of read filtering for tumor transcriptome and immune sequencing. Using its own MiXCR run on the reads, TCRdb lists one record per CDR3 protein. In the table there are some 120,000 distinct CDR3 sequences, approximately 12% of which are singletons. The sequenced sample was a population of CD138-negative cells sorted from bone marrow. These receptors originate from a donor at least 40 years old with multiple myeloma. Both conserved end residues are part of each CDR3. The order of the fields is clone size, D gene, J gene, V gene, CDR3 DNA, CDR3 protein. A D gene is named only where the DNA matches it firmly. Not every row has a clone size; where given, it reads once, few, many or a size class.

clone_size: many
d_call: NA
j_call: TRBJ2-2
v_call: TRBV10-1
cdr3_nt: TGCGCCAGCAGATTGGACATGGCCACCGGGGAGCTGTTTTTT
cdr3_aa: CASRLDMATGELFF

clone_size: NA
d_call: TRBD1
j_call: TRBJ1-4
v_call: TRBV19
cdr3_nt: TGTGCCAGTAGTGGCCGGGACAGGGATGAAAAACTGTTTTTT
cdr3_aa: CASSGRDRDEKLFF

clone_size: NA
d_call: TRBD2
j_call: TRBJ2-5
v_call: TRBV11-3
cdr3_nt: TGTGCCAGTAGCTTAGCGGGGGCGGGAGGAGGCCAAGAGACCCGGTACTTC
cdr3_aa: CASSLAGAGGGQETRYF

clone_size: many
d_call: TRBD1
j_call: TRBJ1-5
v_call: TRBV19
cdr3_nt: TGTGCCAGTAGTATGGGGAGGGGGCGAAGTCAGCCCCAGCATTTT
cdr3_aa: CASSMGRGRSQPQHF

clone_size: many
d_call: NA
j_call: TRBJ1-5
v_call: TRBV12-3/TRBV12-4
cdr3_nt: TGTGCCAGCAGTTTATGGGTGAGCAATCAGCCCCAGCATTTT
cdr3_aa: CASSLWVSNQPQHF

clone_size: many
d_call: NA
j_call: TRBJ2-7
v_call: TRBV11-1
cdr3_nt: TGTGCCAGCATTTCGGAGACCTACGAGCAGTACTTC
cdr3_aa: CASISETYEQYF

clone_size: many
d_call: NA
j_call: TRBJ2-5
v_call: TRBV7-8
cdr3_nt: TGTGCCAGCAGCTTCCGGGGGACTGGAAGTCGAGAGACCCAGTACTTC
cdr3_aa: CASSFRGTGSRETQYF

clone_size: few
d_call: NA
j_call: TRBJ1-5
v_call: TRBV20-1
cdr3_nt: TGCAGTGCTAGAGATGGGGTTGGTAGCAATCAGCCCCGGCATTTT
cdr3_aa: CSARDGVGSNQPRHF

clone_size: many
d_call: NA
j_call: TRBJ2-1
v_call: TRBV9
cdr3_nt: TGTGCCAGCAGCGTAGCCGGGGAAACAGCCTCCTACAATGAGCAGTTCTTC
cdr3_aa: CASSVAGETASYNEQFF

clone_size: many
d_call: TRBD1
j_call: TRBJ2-1
v_call: TRBV20-1
cdr3_nt: TGCAGTGCGCCAGTCCGGGACAGGGGGCTCAATGAGCAGTTCTTC
cdr3_aa: CSAPVRDRGLNEQFF

clone_size: many
d_call: TRBD2
j_call: TRBJ2-3
v_call: TRBV7-2
cdr3_nt: TGTGCCAGCAGCTCCTCTAGCGGCCGCACAGATACGCAGTATTTT
cdr3_aa: CASSSSSGRTDTQYF